This passage covers 7 T cell receptor beta chains from one sample sequenced in a study of blood T cell repertoires in COVID-19 (TCRdb year 2020). Libraries were prepared through the immunoSEQ multiplex PCR assay. TCRdb stores this immuneACCESS table with in-frame sequences only. Part of the clones is absent; in the studies checked, under half of the shortfall reflects unresolved V genes, and no reason is known for the rest. The sample table lists some 120,000 clones, about 91% of them with a count of one. The top ten hold nearly 0.9% of the sample. Sequenced: peripheral blood. All receptors derive from a woman between 45 and 60 years old with active or convalescent COVID-19.

The CDR3 coding sequence is TGCGCCAGCAGCCAAGATTGGTCGGGAGCCTACGAGCAGTACTTC. It translates to CASSQDWSGAYEQYF. The rearrangement links TRBV4-3 to TRBJ2-7; possibly TRBD2 for D (6 bases). The CDR3 spans 15 residues. Trimming shortened V by 0 bases and J by 2 bases, and 11 bases separated the two germline ends. Per the germline V gene, CDR1 is LGHNA and CDR2 is YSLEER.

The V and J genes are TRBV29-1 and TRBJ2-1, with D tentatively TRBD1 (7 bases). Trimming took 5 bases from V and 4 from J, leaving 18 bases between them. Germline V gene data show CDR1 as SQVTM and CDR2 as ANQGSEA. This CDR3 spans 15 amino acids. CDR3: CSVTNEAGQYNEQFF. The CDR3 region has the DNA TGCAGCGTTACAAACGAGGCGGGACAGTACAATGAGCAGTTCTTC.

The gene calls are TRBV15 and TRBJ2-7, with 7 bases identical to TRBD2. Looked up from germline, CDR1 is LNHNV and CDR2 is YYDKDF (reference sequence). The CDR3 has 14 amino acids. V shed 1 base and J 7 bases; nucleotides not matched to a gene: 7. The CDR3 nucleotides read TGTGCCACCAGCAGAGGGGGAGGGCCGGGGGAGCAGTACTTC. Its translation: CATSRGGGPGEQYF.

The V call is TRBV6-5, the J call TRBJ2-3; a weak D match, TRBD2 (6 bases). Trimming stripped 2 bases from V and 0 bases from J, with 9 bases between. Per the germline V gene, CDR1 is MNHEY and CDR2 is SVGAGI. CDR3 length equals 15 residues. CDR3: CASSYGGTSTDTQYF. In DNA, the CDR3 is TGTGCCAGCAGTTACGGCGGGACTAGCACAGATACGCAGTATTTT.

The chain joins TRBV24-1 to TRBJ2-2; possibly TRBD1 for D (5 bases). Germline V gives CDR1 KGHDR, CDR2 SFDVKD. V was cut by 4 bases and J by 4 bases, with 15 bases left in between. This CDR3 has 16 amino acids. CDR3 loop: CATSDIGLGRTGELFF. DNA of the CDR3: TGTGCCACCAGTGACATCGGGTTGGGGCGCACCGGGGAGCTGTTTTTT.

V is TRBV18 and J is TRBJ1-4; a weak D match, TRBD1 (5 bases). Germline V lookup: CDR1 KGHSH, CDR2 LQKENI. This CDR3 contains 15 residues. V gave up 1 base and J gave up 6 bases, with 12 bases separating them. The CDR3 DNA sequence: TGTGCCAGCTCACCACAGTTCAGGGCCGATGAAAAACTGTTTTTT. Its protein product is CASSPQFRADEKLFF.

The chain uses TRBV25-1 and TRBJ1-5; D unresolved. Per germline, CDR1 MGHDK and CDR2 SYGVNS. V was clipped by 0 bases and J by 9 bases, with 9 bases between them. This CDR3 region has 13 residues. CDR3 nucleotides: TGTGCCAGCAGTGAATATCTGGAGGGGCCCCAGCATTTT. Translated: CASSEYLEGPQHF.